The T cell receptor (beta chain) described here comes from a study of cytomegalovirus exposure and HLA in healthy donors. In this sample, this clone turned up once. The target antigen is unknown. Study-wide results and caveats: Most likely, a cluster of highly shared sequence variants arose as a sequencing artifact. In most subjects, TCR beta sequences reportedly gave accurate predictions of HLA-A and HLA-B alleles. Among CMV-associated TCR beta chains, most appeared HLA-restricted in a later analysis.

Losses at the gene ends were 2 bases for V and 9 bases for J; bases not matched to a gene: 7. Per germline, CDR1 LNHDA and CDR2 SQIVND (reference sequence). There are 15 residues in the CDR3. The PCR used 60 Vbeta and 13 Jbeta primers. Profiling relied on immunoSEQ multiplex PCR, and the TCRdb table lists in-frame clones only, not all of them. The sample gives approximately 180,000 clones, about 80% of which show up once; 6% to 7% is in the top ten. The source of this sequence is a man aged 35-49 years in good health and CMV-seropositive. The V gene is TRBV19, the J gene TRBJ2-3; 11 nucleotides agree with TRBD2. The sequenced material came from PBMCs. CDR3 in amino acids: CASSISTSGSPTQYF. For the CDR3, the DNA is TGTGCCAGTAGTATAAGTACTAGCGGGAGCCCGACGCAGTATTTT. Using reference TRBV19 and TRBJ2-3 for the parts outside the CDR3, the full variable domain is DGGITQSPKYLFRKEGQNVTLSCEQNLNHDAMYWYRQDPGQGLRLIYYSQIVNDFQKGDIAEGYSVSREKKESFPLTVTSAQKNPTAFYLCASSISTSGSPTQYFGPGTRLTVL.